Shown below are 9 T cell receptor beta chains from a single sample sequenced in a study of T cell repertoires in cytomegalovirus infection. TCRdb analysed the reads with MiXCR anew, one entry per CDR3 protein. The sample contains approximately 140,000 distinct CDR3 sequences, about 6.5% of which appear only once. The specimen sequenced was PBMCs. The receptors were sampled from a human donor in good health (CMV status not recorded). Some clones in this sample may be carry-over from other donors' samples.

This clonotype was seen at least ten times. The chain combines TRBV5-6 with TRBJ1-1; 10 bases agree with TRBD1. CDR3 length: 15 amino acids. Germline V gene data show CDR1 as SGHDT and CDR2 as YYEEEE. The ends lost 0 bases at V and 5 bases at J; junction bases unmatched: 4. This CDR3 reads CASSLGQGAFTEAFF. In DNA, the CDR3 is TGTGCCAGCAGCTTGGGACAGGGGGCCTTTACTGAAGCTTTCTTT. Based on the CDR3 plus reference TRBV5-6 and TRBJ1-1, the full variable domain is DAGVTQSPTHLIKTRGQQVTLRCSPKSGHDTVSWYQQALGQGPQFIFQYYEEEERQRGNFPDRFSGHQFPNYSSELNVNALLLGDSALYLCASSLGQGAFTEAFFGQGTRLTVV.

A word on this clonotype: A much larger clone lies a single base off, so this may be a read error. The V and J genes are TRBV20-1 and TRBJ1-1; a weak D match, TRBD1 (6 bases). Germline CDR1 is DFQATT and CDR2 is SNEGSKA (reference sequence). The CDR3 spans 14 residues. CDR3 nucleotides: TGCGGTGCTAGAGTTAGAGGGGGGGGCACTGAAGCTTTCTTT. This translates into CGARVRGGGTEAFF.

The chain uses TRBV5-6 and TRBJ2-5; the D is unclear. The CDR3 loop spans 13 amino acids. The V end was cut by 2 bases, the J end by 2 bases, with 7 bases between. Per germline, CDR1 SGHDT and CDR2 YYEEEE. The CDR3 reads CASSLSPQETQYF. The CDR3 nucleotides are TGTGCCAGCAGCTTAAGCCCACAAGAGACCCAGTACTTC. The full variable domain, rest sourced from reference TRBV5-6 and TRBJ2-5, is DAGVTQSPTHLIKTRGQQVTLRCSPKSGHDTVSWYQQALGQGPQFIFQYYEEEERQRGNFPDRFSGHQFPNYSSELNVNALLLGDSALYLCASSLSPQETQYFGPGTRLLVL.

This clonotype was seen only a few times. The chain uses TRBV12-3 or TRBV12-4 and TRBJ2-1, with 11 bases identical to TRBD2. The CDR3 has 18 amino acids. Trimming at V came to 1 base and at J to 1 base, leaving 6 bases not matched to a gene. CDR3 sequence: CASSLDQLAGVSYNEQFF. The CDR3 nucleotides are TGTGCCAGCAGTTTAGACCAACTAGCGGGGGTTTCCTACAATGAGCAGTTCTTC.

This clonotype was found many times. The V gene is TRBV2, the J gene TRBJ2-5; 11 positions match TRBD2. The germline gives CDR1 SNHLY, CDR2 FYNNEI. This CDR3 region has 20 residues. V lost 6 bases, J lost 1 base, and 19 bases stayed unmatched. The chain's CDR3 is CASRRGLAGGRATRQETQYF. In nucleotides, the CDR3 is TGTGCCAGCAGGAGGGGGTTAGCGGGGGGGCGGGCAACTCGCCAAGAGACCCAGTACTTC.

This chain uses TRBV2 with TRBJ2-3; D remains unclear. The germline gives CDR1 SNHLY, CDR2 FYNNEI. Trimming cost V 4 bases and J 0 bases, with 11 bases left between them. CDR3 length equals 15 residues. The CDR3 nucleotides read TGTGCCAGCAGTGTCAGTACCATTAGCACAGATACGCAGTATTTT. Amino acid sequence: CASSVSTISTDTQYF.

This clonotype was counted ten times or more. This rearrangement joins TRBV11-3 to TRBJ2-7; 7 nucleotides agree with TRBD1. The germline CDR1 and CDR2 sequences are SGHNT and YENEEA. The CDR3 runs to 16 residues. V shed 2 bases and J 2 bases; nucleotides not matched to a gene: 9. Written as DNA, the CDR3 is TGTGCCAGCAGCTTACCGAAGGGGGCGCGGCCCTACGAGCAGTACTTC. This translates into CASSLPKGARPYEQYF.

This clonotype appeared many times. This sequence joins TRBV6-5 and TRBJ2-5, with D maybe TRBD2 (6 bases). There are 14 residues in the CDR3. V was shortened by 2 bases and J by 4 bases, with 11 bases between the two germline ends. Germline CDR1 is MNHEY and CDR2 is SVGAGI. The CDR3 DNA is TGTGCCAGCAGTTACAGCGGAGGGCGAGAGACCCAGTACTTC. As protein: CASSYSGGRETQYF.

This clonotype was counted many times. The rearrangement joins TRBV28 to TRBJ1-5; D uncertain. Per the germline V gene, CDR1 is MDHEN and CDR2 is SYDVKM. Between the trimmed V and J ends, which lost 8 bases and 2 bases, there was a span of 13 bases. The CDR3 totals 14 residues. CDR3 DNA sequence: TGTGCCAGCGCAAATTTGGGTGGCAATCAGCCCCAGCATTTT. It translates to CASANLGGNQPQHF.